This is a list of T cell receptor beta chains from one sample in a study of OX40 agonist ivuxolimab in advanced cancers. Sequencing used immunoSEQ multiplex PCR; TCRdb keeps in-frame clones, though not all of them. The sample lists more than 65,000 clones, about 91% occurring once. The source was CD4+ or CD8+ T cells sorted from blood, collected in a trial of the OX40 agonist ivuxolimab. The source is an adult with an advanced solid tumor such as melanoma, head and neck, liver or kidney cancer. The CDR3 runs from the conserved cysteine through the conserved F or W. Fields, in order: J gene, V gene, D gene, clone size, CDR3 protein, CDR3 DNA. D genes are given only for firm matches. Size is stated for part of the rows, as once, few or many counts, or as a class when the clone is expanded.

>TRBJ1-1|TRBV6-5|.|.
CASGPAGANTEAFF
TGTGCCAGCGGCCCTGCGGGGGCGAACACTGAAGCTTTCTTT
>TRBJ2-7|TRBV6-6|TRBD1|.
CASSYVGQGAYEQYF
TGTGCCAGCAGTTACGTAGGACAGGGAGCCTACGAGCAGTACTTC
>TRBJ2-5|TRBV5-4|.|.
CASSPTGGETQYF
TGTGCCAGCAGTCCCACTGGGGGTGAGACCCAGTACTTC
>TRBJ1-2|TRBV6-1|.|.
CATIPDFNYGYTF
TGTGCCACCATACCGGACTTTAACTATGGCTACACCTTC
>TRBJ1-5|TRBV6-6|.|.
CASSPRKHIQPQHF
TGTGCCAGCAGTCCAAGGAAACACATACAGCCCCAGCATTTT
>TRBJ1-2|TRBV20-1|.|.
CSAKRDYGYTF
TGCAGTGCTAAAAGGGACTATGGCTACACCTTC
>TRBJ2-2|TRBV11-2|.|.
CASSNRGGYTGELFF
TGTGCCAGCAGCAATCGAGGGGGTTACACCGGGGAGCTGTTTTTT
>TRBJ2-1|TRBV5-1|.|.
CASSPMEYNEQFF
TGCGCCAGCAGCCCTATGGAATACAATGAGCAGTTCTTC
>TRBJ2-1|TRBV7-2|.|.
CASSLMMSYNEQFF
TGTGCCAGCAGCCTCATGATGAGTTACAATGAGCAGTTCTTC
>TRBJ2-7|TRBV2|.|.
CASSVLDEQYF
TGTGCCAGCAGTGTTCTGGACGAGCAGTACTTC
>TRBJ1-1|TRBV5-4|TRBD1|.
CASSPDRVRTEAFF
TGTGCCAGCAGCCCCGACAGGGTACGGACTGAAGCTTTCTTT
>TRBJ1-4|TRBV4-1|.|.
CASSHGGKLFF
TGCGCCAGCAGCCATGGGGGAAAACTGTTTTTT
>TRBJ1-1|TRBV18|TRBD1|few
CASSPRQGEGEAFF
TGTGCCAGCTCACCCCGGCAGGGGGAAGGTGAAGCTTTCTTT
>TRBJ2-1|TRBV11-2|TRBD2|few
CASSLGAGGYNEQFF
TGTGCCAGCAGCTTAGGAGCGGGGGGCTACAATGAGCAGTTCTTC
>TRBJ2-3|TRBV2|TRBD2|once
CASSAFGPAGDDTQYF
TGTGCCAGCAGTGCTTTTGGCCCCGCGGGGGATGATACGCAGTATTTT
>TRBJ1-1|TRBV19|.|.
CASSIETRREAFF
TGTGCCAGTAGTATAGAGACACGCCGTGAAGCTTTCTTT
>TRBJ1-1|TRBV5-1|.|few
CASSLQGNTEAFF
TGCGCCAGCAGCCTGCAGGGGAACACTGAAGCTTTCTTT
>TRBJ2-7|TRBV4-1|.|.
CASSPSFESYEQYF
TGCGCCAGCAGCCCCTCTTTCGAGTCCTACGAGCAGTACTTC
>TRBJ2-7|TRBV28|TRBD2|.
CASSGTSGNNYEQYF
TGTGCCAGCTCCGGGACTAGCGGAAACAACTACGAGCAGTACTTC
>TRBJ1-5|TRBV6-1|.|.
CASSEASEGINQPQHF
TGTGCCAGCAGTGAAGCGTCGGAGGGGATCAATCAGCCCCAGCATTTT
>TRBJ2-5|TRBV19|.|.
CASSIQGMETQYF
TGTGCCAGTAGTATACAGGGCATGGAGACCCAGTACTTC
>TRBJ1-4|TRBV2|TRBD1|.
CASKLQGMGEKLFF
TGTGCCAGCAAACTACAGGGGATGGGTGAAAAACTGTTTTTT
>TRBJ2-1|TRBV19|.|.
CASSMKAGHSYNEQFF
TGTGCCAGTAGTATGAAGGCGGGGCACTCCTACAATGAGCAGTTCTTC
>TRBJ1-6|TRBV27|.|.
CASSSLWGSPLHF
TGTGCCAGCAGTTCTCTTTGGGGATCACCCCTCCACTTT
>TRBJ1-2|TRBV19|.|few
CASSLTGVYGYTF
TGTGCCAGTAGTCTGACGGGGGTCTATGGCTACACCTTC
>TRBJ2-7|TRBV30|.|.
CAWRQGLGEQYF
TGTGCCTGGAGACAGGGACTGGGGGAGCAGTACTTC
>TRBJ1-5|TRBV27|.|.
CASSGYSNQPQHF
TGTGCCAGCAGTGGGTATAGCAATCAGCCCCAGCATTTT
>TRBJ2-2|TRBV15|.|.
CATSRQGNTGELFF
TGTGCCACCAGCAGACAGGGGAACACCGGGGAGCTGTTTTTT
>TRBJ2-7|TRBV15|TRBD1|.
CATSTLPGQGKYEQYF
TGTGCCACCAGCACTTTACCGGGACAGGGCAAATACGAGCAGTACTTC
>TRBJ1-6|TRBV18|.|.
CASSQNLGDNSPLHF
TGTGCCAGCTCACAGAACCTTGGGGATAATTCACCCCTCCACTTT
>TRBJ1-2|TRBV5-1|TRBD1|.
CASSLQGAGYTF
TGCGCCAGCAGCCTTCAGGGGGCTGGCTACACCTTC
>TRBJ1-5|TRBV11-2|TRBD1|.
CASSPDRGVNQPQHF
TGTGCCAGCAGCCCAGACAGGGGAGTCAATCAGCCCCAGCATTTT
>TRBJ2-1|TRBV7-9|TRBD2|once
CASSFKGLARANEQFF
TGTGCCAGCAGCTTCAAAGGACTAGCGAGAGCTAATGAGCAGTTCTTC
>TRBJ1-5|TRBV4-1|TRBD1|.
CASSQAGTASNQPQHF
TGCGCCAGCAGCCAAGCTGGGACAGCTAGCAATCAGCCCCAGCATTTT
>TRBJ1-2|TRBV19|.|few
CASMGEGFRGYTF
TGTGCCAGTATGGGAGAGGGCTTTCGTGGCTACACCTTC
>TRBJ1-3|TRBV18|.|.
CASSPGPSSGNTIYF
TGTGCCAGCTCACCGGGCCCGAGCTCTGGAAACACCATATATTTT
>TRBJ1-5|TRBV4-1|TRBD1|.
CASSQVGGGSNQPQHF
TGCGCCAGCAGCCAAGTAGGAGGGGGCAGCAATCAGCCCCAGCATTTT
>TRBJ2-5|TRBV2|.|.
CASGGRLQETQYF
TGTGCCAGCGGCGGGCGGCTCCAAGAGACCCAGTACTTC
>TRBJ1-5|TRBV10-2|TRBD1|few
CASTRTGAANQPQHF
TGCGCCAGCACGAGGACAGGGGCGGCAAATCAGCCCCAGCATTTT
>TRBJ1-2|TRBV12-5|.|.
CASGLVIRGRSFSGYTF
TGTGCTAGTGGTTTGGTTATCAGGGGCCGGAGCTTTTCTGGCTACACCTTC
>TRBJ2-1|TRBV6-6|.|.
CASSHGGTDSYNEQFF
TGTGCCAGCAGCCACGGCGGGACCGATTCCTACAATGAGCAGTTCTTC
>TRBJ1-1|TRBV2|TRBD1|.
CASLLEGAGTEAFF
TGTGCCAGCCTTCTAGAGGGGGCTGGCACTGAAGCTTTCTTT
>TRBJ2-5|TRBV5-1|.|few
CASRRASTLQETQYF
TGCGCCAGCAGAAGGGCCTCAACCCTCCAAGAGACCCAGTACTTC
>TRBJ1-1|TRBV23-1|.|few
CASNPGPNTEAFF
TGCGCCAGCAACCCAGGGCCGAACACTGAAGCTTTCTTT
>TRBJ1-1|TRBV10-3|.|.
CAISLTSDTQAFF
TGTGCCATCAGCTTGACCTCGGACACTCAAGCTTTCTTT
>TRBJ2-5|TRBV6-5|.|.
CASSLEVYGTQYF
TGTGCCAGCAGTTTGGAAGTCTATGGGACCCAGTACTTC
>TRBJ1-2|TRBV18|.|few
CASSPTESGYGYTF
TGTGCCAGCTCACCGACGGAGTCGGGCTATGGCTACACCTTC
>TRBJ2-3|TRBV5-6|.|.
CASSLDGTTSTDTQYF
TGTGCCAGCAGCTTGGATGGGACCACGAGCACAGATACGCAGTATTTT
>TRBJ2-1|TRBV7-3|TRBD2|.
CASSLAGGGNEQFF
TGTGCCAGCAGCCTAGCGGGGGGCGGGAATGAGCAGTTCTTC
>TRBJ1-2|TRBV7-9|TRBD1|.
CASSLVPGDRNYGYTF
TGTGCCAGCAGCTTAGTTCCCGGGGACAGGAACTATGGCTACACCTTC
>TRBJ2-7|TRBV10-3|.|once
CAISQGYEQYF
TGTGCCATCAGCCAGGGCTACGAGCAGTACTTC
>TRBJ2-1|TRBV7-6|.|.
CASSSLLPGVAGNEQFF
TGTGCCAGCAGCTCCCTTCTCCCAGGAGTAGCCGGGAATGAGCAGTTCTTC
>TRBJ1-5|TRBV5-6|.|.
CASSMGGAVQPQHF
TGTGCCAGCAGCATGGGGGGGGCGGTTCAGCCCCAGCATTTT
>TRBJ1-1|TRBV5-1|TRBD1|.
CASSLRTGGKETEAFF
TGCGCCAGCAGCCTCCGGACAGGGGGGAAGGAAACTGAAGCTTTCTTT
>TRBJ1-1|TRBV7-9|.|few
CASSFTGTGTEAFF
TGTGCCAGCAGCTTTACAGGAACGGGGACTGAAGCTTTCTTT
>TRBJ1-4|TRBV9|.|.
CASSPTSGFNEKLFF
TGTGCCAGCAGCCCAACCTCAGGATTTAATGAAAAACTGTTTTTT
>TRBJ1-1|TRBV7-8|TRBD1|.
CASNRDRWTNTEAFF
TGTGCCAGCAACCGGGACAGGTGGACGAACACTGAAGCTTTCTTT
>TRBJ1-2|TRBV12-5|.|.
CASGLGLYGYTF
TGTGCTAGTGGATTGGGCCTCTATGGCTACACCTTC
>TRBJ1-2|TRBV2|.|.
CASSDRAANYGYTF
TGTGCCAGCAGTGACAGGGCCGCCAACTATGGCTACACCTTC
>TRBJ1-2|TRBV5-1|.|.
CASSGGGLSYGYTF
TGCGCCAGCAGCGGAGGGGGATTGAGCTATGGCTACACCTTC